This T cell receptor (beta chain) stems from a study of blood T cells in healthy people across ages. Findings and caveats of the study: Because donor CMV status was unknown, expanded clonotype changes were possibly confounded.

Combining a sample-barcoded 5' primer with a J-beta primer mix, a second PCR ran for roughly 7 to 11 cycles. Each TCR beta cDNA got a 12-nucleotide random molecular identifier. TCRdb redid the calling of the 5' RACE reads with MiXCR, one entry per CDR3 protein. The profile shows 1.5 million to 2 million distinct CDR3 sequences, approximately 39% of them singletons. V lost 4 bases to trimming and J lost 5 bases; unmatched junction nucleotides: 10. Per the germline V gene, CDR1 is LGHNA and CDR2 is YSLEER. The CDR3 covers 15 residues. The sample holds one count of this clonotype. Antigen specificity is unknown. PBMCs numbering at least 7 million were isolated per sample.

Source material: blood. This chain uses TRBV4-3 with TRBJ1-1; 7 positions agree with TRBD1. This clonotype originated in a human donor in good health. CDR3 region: CASSPRDSLGTEAFF. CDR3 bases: TGCGCCAGCAGCCCTCGGGACAGCTTGGGGACTGAAGCTTTCTTT.